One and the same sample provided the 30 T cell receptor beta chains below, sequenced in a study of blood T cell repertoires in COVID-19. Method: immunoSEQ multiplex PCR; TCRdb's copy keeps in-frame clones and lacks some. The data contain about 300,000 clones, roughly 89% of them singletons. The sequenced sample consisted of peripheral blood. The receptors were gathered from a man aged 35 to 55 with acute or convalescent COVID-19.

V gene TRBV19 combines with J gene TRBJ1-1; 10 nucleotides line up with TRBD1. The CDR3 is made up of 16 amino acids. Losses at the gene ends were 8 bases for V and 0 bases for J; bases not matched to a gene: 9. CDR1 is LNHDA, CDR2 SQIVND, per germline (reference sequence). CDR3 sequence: CASSSGTGELNTEAFF. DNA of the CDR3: TGTGCCAGTTCCTCCGGGACAGGGGAGTTGAACACTGAAGCTTTCTTT.

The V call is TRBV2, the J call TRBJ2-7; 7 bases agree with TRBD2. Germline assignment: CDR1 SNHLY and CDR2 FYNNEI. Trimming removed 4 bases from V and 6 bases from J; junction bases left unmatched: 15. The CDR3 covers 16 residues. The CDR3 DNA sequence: TGTGCCAGCAGTGGCCTGGGCGGGGGAGCTGATAGCGAGCAGTACTTC. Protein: CASSGLGGGADSEQYF.

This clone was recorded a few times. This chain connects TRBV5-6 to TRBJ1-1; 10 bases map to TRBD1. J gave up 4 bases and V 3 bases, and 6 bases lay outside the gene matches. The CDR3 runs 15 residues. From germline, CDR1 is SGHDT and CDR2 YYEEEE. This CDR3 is CASSSTRQGATEAFF. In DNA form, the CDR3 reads TGTGCCAGCAGCTCGACCCGACAGGGGGCCACTGAAGCTTTCTTT.

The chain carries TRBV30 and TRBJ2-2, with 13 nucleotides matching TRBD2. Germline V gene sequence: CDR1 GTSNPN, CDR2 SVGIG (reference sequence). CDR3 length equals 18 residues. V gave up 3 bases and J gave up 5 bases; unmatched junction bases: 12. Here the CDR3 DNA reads TGTGCCTGGAGCCCCCTACTAGCGGGGGGGCCTGGAACCGGGGAGCTGTTTTTT. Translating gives CAWSPLLAGGPGTGELFF. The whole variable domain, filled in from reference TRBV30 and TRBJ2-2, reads SQTIHQWPATLVQPVGSPLSLECTVEGTSNPNLYWYRQAAGRGLQLLFYSVGIGQISSEVPQNLSASRPQDRQFILSSKKLLLSDSGFYLCAWSPLLAGGPGTGELFFGEGSRLTVL.

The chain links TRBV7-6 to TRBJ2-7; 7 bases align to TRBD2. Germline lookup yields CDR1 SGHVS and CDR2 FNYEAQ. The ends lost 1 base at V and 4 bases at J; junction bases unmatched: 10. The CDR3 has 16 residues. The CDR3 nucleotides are TGTGCCAGCAGCTTAGGGGACTTGTGGCGGGGGTACGAGCAGTACTTC. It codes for CASSLGDLWRGYEQYF.

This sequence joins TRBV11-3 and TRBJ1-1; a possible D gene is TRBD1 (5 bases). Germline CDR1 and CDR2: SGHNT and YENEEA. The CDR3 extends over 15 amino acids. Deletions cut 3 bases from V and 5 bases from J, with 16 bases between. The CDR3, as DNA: TGTGCCAGCAGCTTGGGGGGACTCTCTGGGACTGAAGCTTTCTTT. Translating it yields CASSLGGLSGTEAFF. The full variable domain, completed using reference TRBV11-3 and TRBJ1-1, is EAGVVQSPRYKIIEKKQPVAFWCNPISGHNTLYWYLQNLGQGPELLIRYENEEAVDDSQLPKDRFSAERLKGVDSTLKIQPAELGDSAVYLCASSLGGLSGTEAFFGQGTRLTVV.

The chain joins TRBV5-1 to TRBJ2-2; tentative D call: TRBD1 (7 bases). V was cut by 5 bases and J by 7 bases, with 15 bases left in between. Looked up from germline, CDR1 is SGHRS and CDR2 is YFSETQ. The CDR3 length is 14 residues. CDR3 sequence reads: CASSPTGEDGELFF. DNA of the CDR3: TGCGCCAGCAGTCCCACAGGGGAGGACGGGGAGCTGTTTTTT. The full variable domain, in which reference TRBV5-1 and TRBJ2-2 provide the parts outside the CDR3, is KAGVTQTPRYLIKTRGQQVTLSCSPISGHRSVSWYQQTPGQGLQFLFEYFSETQRNKGNFPGRFSGRQFSNSRSEMNVSTLELGDSALYLCASSPTGEDGELFFGEGSRLTVL.

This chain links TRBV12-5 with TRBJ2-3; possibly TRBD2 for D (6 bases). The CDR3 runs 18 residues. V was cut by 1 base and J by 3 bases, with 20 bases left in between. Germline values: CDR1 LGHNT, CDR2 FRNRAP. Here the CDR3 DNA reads TGTGCTAGTGGTTTGGGGACCTGGGACTCCACCTTTACAGATACGCAGTATTTT. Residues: CASGLGTWDSTFTDTQYF.

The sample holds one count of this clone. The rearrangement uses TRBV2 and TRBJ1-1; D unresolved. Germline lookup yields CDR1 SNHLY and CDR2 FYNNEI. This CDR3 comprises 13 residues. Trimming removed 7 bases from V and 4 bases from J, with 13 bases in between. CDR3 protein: CASKKDSGTEAFF. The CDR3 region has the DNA TGTGCCAGCAAGAAGGATTCGGGCACTGAAGCTTTCTTT.

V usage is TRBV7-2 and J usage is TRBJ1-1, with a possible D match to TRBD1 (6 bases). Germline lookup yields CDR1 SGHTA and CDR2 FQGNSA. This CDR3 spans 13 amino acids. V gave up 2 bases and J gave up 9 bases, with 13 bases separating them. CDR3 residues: CASSLQGFVKAFF. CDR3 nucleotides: TGTGCCAGCAGCTTACAGGGGTTTGTGAAAGCTTTCTTT.

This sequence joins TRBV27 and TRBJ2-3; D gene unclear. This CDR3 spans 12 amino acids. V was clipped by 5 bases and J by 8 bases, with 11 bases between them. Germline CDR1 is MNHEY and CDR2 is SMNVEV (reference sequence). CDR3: CASSPTTFTQYF. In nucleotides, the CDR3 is TGTGCCAGCAGTCCTACGACTTTTACGCAGTATTTT.

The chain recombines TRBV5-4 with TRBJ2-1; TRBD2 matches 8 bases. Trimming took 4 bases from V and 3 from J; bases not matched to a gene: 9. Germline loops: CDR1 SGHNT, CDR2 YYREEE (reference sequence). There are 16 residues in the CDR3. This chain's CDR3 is CASSPGGSSDYNEQFF. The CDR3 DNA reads TGTGCCAGCAGCCCGGGGGGGAGTAGCGACTACAATGAGCAGTTCTTC.

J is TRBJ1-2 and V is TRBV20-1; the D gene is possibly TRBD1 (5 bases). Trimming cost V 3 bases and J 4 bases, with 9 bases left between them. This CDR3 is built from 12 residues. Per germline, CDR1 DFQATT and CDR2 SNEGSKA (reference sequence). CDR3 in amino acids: CSASQGSYGYTF. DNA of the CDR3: TGCAGTGCTAGTCAGGGCTCCTATGGCTACACCTTC.

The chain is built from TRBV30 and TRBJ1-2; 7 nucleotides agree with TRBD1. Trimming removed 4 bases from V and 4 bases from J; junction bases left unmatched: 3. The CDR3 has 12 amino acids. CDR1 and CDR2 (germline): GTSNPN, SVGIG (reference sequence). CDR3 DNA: TGTGCCTGGACGGGGGACAGCTATGGCTACACCTTC. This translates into CAWTGDSYGYTF.

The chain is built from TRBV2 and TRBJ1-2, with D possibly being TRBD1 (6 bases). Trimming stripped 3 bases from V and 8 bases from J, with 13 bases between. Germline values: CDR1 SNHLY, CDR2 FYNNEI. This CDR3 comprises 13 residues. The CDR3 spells CASSESRGRGYTF. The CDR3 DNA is TGTGCCAGCAGTGAGTCCAGGGGCAGGGGCTACACCTTC.

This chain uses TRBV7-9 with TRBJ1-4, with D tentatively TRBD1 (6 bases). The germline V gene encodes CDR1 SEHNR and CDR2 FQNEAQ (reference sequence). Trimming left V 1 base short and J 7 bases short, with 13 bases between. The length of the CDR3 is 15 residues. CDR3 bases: TGTGCCAGCAGCTTAGAAGGGGGATACAGTGAAAAACTGTTTTTT. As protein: CASSLEGGYSEKLFF.

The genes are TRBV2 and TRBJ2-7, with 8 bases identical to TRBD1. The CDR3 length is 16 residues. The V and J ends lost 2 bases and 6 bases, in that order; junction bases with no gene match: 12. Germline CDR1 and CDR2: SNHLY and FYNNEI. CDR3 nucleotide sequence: TGTGCCAGCAGTGAACTCAGGACAGGGCGTGCCGGCGAGCAGTACTTC. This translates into CASSELRTGRAGEQYF.

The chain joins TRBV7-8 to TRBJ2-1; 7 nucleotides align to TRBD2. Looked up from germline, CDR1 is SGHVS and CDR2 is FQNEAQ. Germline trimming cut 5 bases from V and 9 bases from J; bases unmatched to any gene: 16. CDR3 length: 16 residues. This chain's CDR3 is CASSQLGSGAGGEQFF. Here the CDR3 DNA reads TGTGCCAGCAGCCAACTGGGGAGCGGGGCCGGGGGTGAGCAGTTCTTC. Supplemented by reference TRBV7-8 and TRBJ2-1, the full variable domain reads GAGVSQSPRYKVAKRGQDVALRCDPISGHVSLFWYQQALGQGPEFLTYFQNEAQLDKSGLPSDRFFAERPEGSVSTLKIQRTQQEDSAVYLCASSQLGSGAGGEQFFGPGTRLTVL.

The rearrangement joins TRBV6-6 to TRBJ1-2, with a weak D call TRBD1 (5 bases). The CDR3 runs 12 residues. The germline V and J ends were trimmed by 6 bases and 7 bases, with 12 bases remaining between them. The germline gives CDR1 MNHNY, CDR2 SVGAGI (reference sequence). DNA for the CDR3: TGTGCCAGCAGCGCAGGGCTCCCTGGCTACACCTTC. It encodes CASSAGLPGYTF.

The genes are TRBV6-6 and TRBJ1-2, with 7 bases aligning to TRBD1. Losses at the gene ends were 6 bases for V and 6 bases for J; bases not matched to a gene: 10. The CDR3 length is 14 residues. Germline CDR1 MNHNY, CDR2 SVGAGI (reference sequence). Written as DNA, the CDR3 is TGTGCCAGCAGCAACAGGGGAGCGGTTGATGGCTACACCTTC. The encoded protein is CASSNRGAVDGYTF.

In nucleotides, the CDR3 is TGTGCCTGGAGACTGGGGGGGAATAATTCACCCCTCCACTTT. Translating it yields CAWRLGGNNSPLHF. This chain joins TRBV30 and TRBJ1-6; weak D call: TRBD1 (5 bases). The V end lost 3 bases, the J end lost 5 bases, and 11 bases lay between the germline ends. CDR3 length: 14 amino acids. CDR1 and CDR2 from the germline V gene are GTSNPN and SVGIG (reference sequence).

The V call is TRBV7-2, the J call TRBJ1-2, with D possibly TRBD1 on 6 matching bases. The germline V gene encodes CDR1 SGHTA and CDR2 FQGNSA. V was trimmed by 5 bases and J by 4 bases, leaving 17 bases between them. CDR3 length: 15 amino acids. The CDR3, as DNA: TGTGCCAGCAGCCCAAGGGACACATGGGGCTATGGCTACACCTTC. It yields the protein CASSPRDTWGYGYTF.

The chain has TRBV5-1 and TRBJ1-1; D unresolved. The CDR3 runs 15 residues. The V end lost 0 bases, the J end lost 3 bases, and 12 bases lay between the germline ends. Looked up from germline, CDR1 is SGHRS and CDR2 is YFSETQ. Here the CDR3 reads CASSLGARSDTEAFF. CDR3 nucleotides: TGCGCCAGCAGCTTGGGTGCCAGAAGCGACACTGAAGCTTTCTTT. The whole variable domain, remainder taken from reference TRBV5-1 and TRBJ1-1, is KAGVTQTPRYLIKTRGQQVTLSCSPISGHRSVSWYQQTPGQGLQFLFEYFSETQRNKGNFPGRFSGRQFSNSRSEMNVSTLELGDSALYLCASSLGARSDTEAFFGQGTRLTVV.

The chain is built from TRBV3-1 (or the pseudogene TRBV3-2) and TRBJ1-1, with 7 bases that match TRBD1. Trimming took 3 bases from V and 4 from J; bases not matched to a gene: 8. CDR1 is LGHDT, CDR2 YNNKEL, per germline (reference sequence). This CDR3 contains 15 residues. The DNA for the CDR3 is TGTGCCAGCAGCCAGCTGGACAGGCCTGGCACTGAAGCTTTCTTT. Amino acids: CASSQLDRPGTEAFF.

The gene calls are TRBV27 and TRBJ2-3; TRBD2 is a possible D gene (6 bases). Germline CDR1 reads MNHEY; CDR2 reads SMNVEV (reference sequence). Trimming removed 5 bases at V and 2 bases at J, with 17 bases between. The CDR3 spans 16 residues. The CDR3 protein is CASSPPWAGFTDTQYF. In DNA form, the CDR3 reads TGTGCCAGCAGTCCCCCTTGGGCGGGGTTCACAGATACGCAGTATTTT.

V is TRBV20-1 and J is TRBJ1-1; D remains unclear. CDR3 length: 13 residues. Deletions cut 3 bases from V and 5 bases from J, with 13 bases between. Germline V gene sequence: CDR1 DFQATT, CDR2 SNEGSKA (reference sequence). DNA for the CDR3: TGCAGTGCTAGTGCTCCGGGAGGGACTGAAGCTTTCTTT. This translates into CSASAPGGTEAFF.

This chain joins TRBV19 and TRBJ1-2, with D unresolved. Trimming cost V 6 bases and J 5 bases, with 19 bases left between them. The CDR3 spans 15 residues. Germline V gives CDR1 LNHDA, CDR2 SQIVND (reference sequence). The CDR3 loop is CASRHPSPGRYGYTF. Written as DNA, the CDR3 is TGTGCCAGTAGGCACCCATCCCCGGGTCGTTATGGCTACACCTTC.

The CDR3 loop reads CATSRDRGDEQYF. The DNA of the CDR3 is TGTGCCACCAGCAGAGATCGGGGGGACGAGCAGTACTTC. This chain links TRBV15 with TRBJ2-7; TRBD2 aligns across 7 bases. V lost 0 bases and J lost 5; bases outside the gene matches: 1. The CDR3 extends over 13 amino acids. Looked up from germline, CDR1 is LNHNV and CDR2 is YYDKDF (reference sequence). Full variable domain (remainder filled in from reference TRBV15 and TRBJ2-7): DAMVIQNPRYQVTQFGKPVTLSCSQTLNHNVMYWYQQKSSQAPKLLFHYYDKDFNNEADTPDNFQSRRPNTSFCFLDIRSPGLGDTAMYLCATSRDRGDEQYFGPGTRLTVT.

CDR3 bases: TGCGCCAGCAGCTACGGCGGGGGAGGCACAGATACGCAGTATTTT. This gives the protein CASSYGGGGTDTQYF. The chain joins TRBV5-1 to TRBJ2-3, with 7 bases fitting TRBD2. Losses at the gene ends were 3 bases for V and 1 base for J; bases not matched to a gene: 5. The CDR3 runs to 15 residues. Germline CDR1 is SGHRS and CDR2 is YFSETQ.

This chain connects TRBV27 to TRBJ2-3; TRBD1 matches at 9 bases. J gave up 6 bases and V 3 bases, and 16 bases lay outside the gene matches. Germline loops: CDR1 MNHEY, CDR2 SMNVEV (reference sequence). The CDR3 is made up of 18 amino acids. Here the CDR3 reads CASSFPGAGRTGADTQYF. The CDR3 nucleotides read TGTGCCAGCAGTTTCCCCGGGGCGGGCCGGACAGGGGCGGATACGCAGTATTTT.